This T cell receptor beta chain derives from a study of post-analysis software for immune sequencing data (dated by TCRdb to the mid-2010s). Turning to the overall study: Recorded disease courses included relapsing-remitting, secondary progressive and progressive-relapsing multiple sclerosis, with some patients lacking subtype annotation. A subset of samples was prepared in parallel using single-end sample barcoding, then pooled and co-amplified after Illumina adapter ligation. Patient repertoires were compared against 11 previously published healthy control repertoires from donors aged about 6 to 27 years. The research as a whole found: The control group was slightly older than the multiple sclerosis patient group. Multiple sclerosis patients had significantly lower normalized Chao1 diversity than controls, a result that suggests substantial peripheral T-cell clonal expansion. Strong co-clustering of samples prepared in the same batch was shown by direct clustering with F measure, prompting a batch-effect correction. Patients showed significantly higher frequencies than controls for several TRBV segments, among them TRBV5-6, TRBV5-1 and TRBV20-1.

This clonotype was detected ten times or more. What antigen it recognizes has not been identified. At one of its ends the junction is not consistent with the germline gene, which may arise from a read error. For CDR1 and CDR2, the germline V gene (reference sequence) lists DFQATT and SNEGSKA. Measured from the cysteine to the phenylalanine, the CDR3 is 15 residues long. Only CDR3 DNA is held: 45 bases, read in frame from base 1. The library relied on PCR. Instrument used: Illumina HiSeq 2500. To reduce PCR and sequencing biases, unique molecular identifiers were built into the TCR beta cDNA libraries. Approximately 500,000 cDNA molecules were obtained per 1 to 10 million input T cells, so each molecule approximated one T cell. The same protocol used for the earlier healthy control dataset was applied to prepare and sequence the patient libraries. Samples belonging to the same batch were prepared together, multiplexed and sequenced on a shared HiSeq lane. On the authors' methods: MIGEC handled the raw barcoded reads, throwing out single-read molecular identifier groups before consensus assembly and CDR3 extraction. Clonotype tables were post-analysed with VDJtools, and diversity was normalized by down-sampling all datasets to the smallest sample size. Repertoire overlap clustering matched CDR3 amino acid but not nucleotide sequences to correct batch-related cross-sample contamination. TCRdb took the public reads, trimmed them with fastp at Q25, ran MiXCR for clone calling and kept in-frame beta chains. Rows matching on CDR3 protein sequence are summarized as one entry with the most common DNA and genes. The V and J calls come from TCRdb's annotation, not from the publication. This sample comprises around 440,000 distinct CDR3 sequences, roughly 45% of them detected only once. The top ten hold around an eighth of the sample.

To demonstrate the VDJtools post-analysis software, the study profiled TCR beta repertoires from the peripheral blood of around 13 young patients with multiple sclerosis. The multiple sclerosis patients were children and adolescents between about 6 and 16 years of age. The V and J genes are TRBV20-1 and TRBJ2-3; 10 bases in the junction line up with TRBD2. The origin of this receptor is a girl aged 10 to 17 with multiple sclerosis. The material sequenced was blood. The CDR3 amino acid sequence is: CRANPSGSWADTQYF. The DNA sequence is TGCAGAGCTAATCCTAGCGGGAGTTGGGCAGATACGCAGTATTTT.